The sequence of this T cell receptor beta chain was determined in a study of metastatic and nonmetastatic thyroid tumors. This clone is deemed medium-sized. None of the patients had undergone any treatment ahead of thyroid surgery. TCRdb ran MiXCR on the PCR reads. The sample lists about 21,000 clones; more than 25% were seen once. The sequence was collected from a female donor with papillary thyroid cancer or a benign thyroid nodule (not recorded which). Some clones in this sample may be carry-over from other donors' samples. Material: blood.

The CDR3 sequence is CSATDTSGLAKNIQYF. The CDR3 DNA reads TGCAGTGCCACAGACACTAGCGGTTTAGCCAAAAACATTCAGTACTTC. The V gene is TRBV20-1, the J gene TRBJ2-4; 8 positions match TRBD2. The V gene end was trimmed by 6 bases and the J gene end by 0 bases; junction bases not matched to a gene: 10. The germline CDR1 and CDR2 sequences are DFQATT and SNEGSKA (reference sequence). This CDR3 is 16 amino acids long.